The 14 T cell receptor beta chains given below trace back to one sample, sequenced in a study of persistence of HIV-infected CD4 T cells. Their recognized antigens are unknown. Cells were stimulated nonspecifically with anti-CD3/anti-CD28 magnetic beads. Sorting selected CD4+ T cells upregulating both CD40 ligand and CD69. The libraries were made with immunoSEQ version 4 in survey mode. Produced via immunoSEQ multiplex PCR; TCRdb's table is partial and in-frame only. Of tens of thousands of clones in the sample, approximately 90% were seen once. This specimen was CD4+ T cells sorted from PBMCs after roughly 19-hour stimulation, taken from a patient who received antiretroviral therapy. The receptors shown here come from an adult man with HIV who was CMV-seropositive.

The chain joins TRBV10-3 to TRBJ2-3; 10 nucleotides match TRBD1. The germline CDR1 and CDR2 sequences are ENHRY and SYGVKD. With 4 bases clipped from V and 4 bases from J, the junction kept 2 bases outside the gene matches. The CDR3 runs 14 residues. The CDR3 is CAISAGQGSDTQYF. The CDR3 DNA reads as TGTGCCATCAGTGCGGGACAGGGGTCAGATACGCAGTATTTT.

The CDR3 spells CASSPGTGRNTEAFF. DNA of the CDR3: TGTGCCAGCTCACCCGGGACAGGGCGGAACACTGAAGCTTTCTTT. The rearrangement links TRBV18 to TRBJ1-1; TRBD1 aligns across 9 bases. Trimming took 3 bases from V and 1 from J; bases not matched to a gene: 3. The germline V gene encodes CDR1 KGHSH and CDR2 LQKENI. The length of the CDR3 is 15 residues.

J is TRBJ1-5 and V is TRBV28; the match to TRBD1 covers 9 bases. The CDR3 runs to 12 residues. J lost 7 bases, V lost 11 bases, and 6 bases had no gene match. In germline, CDR1 is MDHEN, CDR2 SYDVKM. DNA of the CDR3: TGTGCCGGGGGACAGGGAGACCAGCCCCAGCATTTT. This gives the protein CAGGQGDQPQHF.

The V call is TRBV7-9, the J call TRBJ2-2, with unresolved D. The CDR3 loop spans 14 amino acids. The V gene lost 0 bases and the J gene lost 6 bases, with 8 bases spanning the gap. Germline V lookup: CDR1 SEHNR, CDR2 FQNEAQ (reference sequence). The CDR3, as DNA: TGTGCCAGCAGCTTAGCAGGCGGCTCCGGGGAGCTGTTTTTT. It codes for CASSLAGGSGELFF.

This chain uses TRBV28 with TRBJ2-6, with D possibly TRBD2 on 6 matching bases. Per the germline V gene, CDR1 is MDHEN and CDR2 is SYDVKM. This CDR3 has 18 residues. V lost 5 bases to trimming and J lost 2 bases, with 19 bases between them. The DNA of the CDR3 is TGTGCCAGCAGTGGCCTCTTGCGGGGTACGGCTGGGGCCAACGTCCTGACTTTC. This gives the protein CASSGLLRGTAGANVLTF.

The chain carries TRBV7-9 and TRBJ2-3; TRBD1 is a possible D gene (6 bases). V lost 6 bases to trimming and J lost 0 bases, with 7 bases between them. Germline V gene lookup returns CDR1 SEHNR and CDR2 FQNEAQ (reference sequence). CDR3 length equals 13 residues. CDR3 sequence (DNA): TGTGCCAGCAGAAGGGGGAGCACAGATACGCAGTATTTT. Translating gives CASRRGSTDTQYF. The full variable domain, completed using reference TRBV7-9 and TRBJ2-3, is DTGVSQNPRHKITKRGQNVTFRCDPISEHNRLYWYRQTLGQGPEFLTYFQNEAQLEKSRLLSDRFSAERPKGSFSTLEIQRTEQGDSAMYLCASRRGSTDTQYFGPGTRLTVL.

The V and J genes are TRBV5-1 and TRBJ1-2, with 8 bases that match TRBD1. V lost 0 bases to trimming and J lost 8 bases; unmatched junction nucleotides: 9. CDR3 length: 15 amino acids. Germline V gene sequence: CDR1 SGHRS, CDR2 YFSETQ. The CDR3 nucleotides read TGCGCCAGCAGCTTGGCCTCAGGGGGCGCTGAGGGCTACACCTTC. Amino acid sequence: CASSLASGGAEGYTF.

This clone was seen once. This rearrangement joins TRBV15 to TRBJ2-1; no reliable D call. The CDR3 is made up of 15 amino acids. Germline V gives CDR1 LNHNV, CDR2 YYDKDF (reference sequence). V shed 0 bases and J shed 2 bases, with 8 bases lying between them. The CDR3 DNA is TGTGCCACCAGCAGAGATGCGTCAGCCTACAATGAGCAGTTCTTC. It encodes CATSRDASAYNEQFF.

This sequence joins TRBV27 and TRBJ2-3, with 8 bases identical to TRBD2. With V trimmed by 8 bases and J by 2 bases, 12 bases remained unmatched. CDR3 length: 16 residues. The V gene's germline CDR1 is MNHEY and CDR2 SMNVEV (reference sequence). In DNA form, the CDR3 reads TGTGCCAGCCCTACCGTGGGGCGGGGGGACACAGATACGCAGTATTTT. It is translated as CASPTVGRGDTDTQYF.

CDR3 residues: CVGQDLNNAGELFF. CDR3 in DNA: TGTGTAGGACAGGATCTCAACAACGCCGGGGAGCTGTTTTTT. The chain uses TRBV6-5 and TRBJ2-2; 7 bases line up with TRBD1. The germline V gene has CDR1 MNHEY and CDR2 SVGAGI. This CDR3 comprises 14 residues.

The chain carries TRBV28 and TRBJ2-3; TRBD2 might be the D (6 bases). V lost 5 bases and J lost 8, with 11 bases in between. The CDR3 has 12 amino acids. The germline V gene has CDR1 MDHEN and CDR2 SYDVKM. The chain's CDR3 is CASSQSEGTQYF. DNA for the CDR3: TGTGCCAGCAGTCAATCGGAGGGTACGCAGTATTTT.

This clone was observed once. The chain recombines TRBV7-9 with TRBJ1-6; 8 bases match TRBD1. This CDR3 has 18 amino acids. Per the germline V gene, CDR1 is SEHNR and CDR2 is FQNEAQ (reference sequence). The V segment lost 2 bases and the J segment 8 bases; nucleotides outside the gene matches: 14. DNA of the CDR3: TGTGCCAGCAGCTTATACTCGGGTATAGACAGGGGATATTCACCCCTCCACTTT. Translation: CASSLYSGIDRGYSPLHF.

The chain couples TRBV7-2 to TRBJ2-7, with 12 positions matching TRBD2. Germline V gene lookup returns CDR1 SGHTA and CDR2 FQGNSA. CDR3 length: 15 residues. V lost 1 base, J lost 2 bases, and 0 bases stayed unmatched. The DNA of the CDR3 is TGTGCCAGCAGCTTAGGACTAGCGGGGGCCTACGAGCAGTACTTC. It translates to CASSLGLAGAYEQYF.

This clone came up a few times. The rearrangement links TRBV27 to TRBJ2-6; D not resolved. Germline values: CDR1 MNHEY, CDR2 SMNVEV (reference sequence). The ends were cut back, 6 bases at V and 4 bases at J, with 7 bases in the middle. CDR3 length equals 13 residues. CDR3 protein: CASRTSGANVLTF. CDR3 coding DNA: TGTGCCAGCAGGACGTCGGGGGCCAACGTCCTGACTTTC.